The entry below describes one T cell receptor (beta chain). The entry originates in a study of T cell changes during pregnancy in multiple sclerosis. With V trimmed by 9 bases and J by 2 bases, 13 bases remained unmatched. Germline loops: CDR1 LNHDA, CDR2 SQIVND (reference sequence). The CDR3 sequence is 17 residues long. Clones were sequenced by immunoSEQ multiplex PCR, and TCRdb holds only the in-frame ones, with some missing. Of around 65,000 clones listed, roughly 89% are singletons. The sequenced sample was peripheral blood, obtained in the third trimester of pregnancy. This TCR came from a female donor in good health, enrolled as a control in a pregnancy study. The rearrangement uses TRBV19 and TRBJ1-5, with TRBD1 identical over 10 bases. This chain's CDR3 is CARPDRGYRVCNQPQHF. CDR3 nucleotides: TGTGCCAGGCCGGACAGGGGGTATAGGGTATGCAATCAGCCCCAGCATTTT.